This is a list of T cell receptor beta chains from one sample in a study of blood T cell repertoires in COVID-19. Only in-frame clones appear in the TCRdb table, and some are missing; sequencing was by immunoSEQ multiplex PCR. The sample lists some 33,000 clones, approximately 86% occurring once. Sequenced input: peripheral blood. The origin of the receptors is a man in his 60s with acute or convalescent COVID-19. CDR3s include the opening cysteine and the closing phenylalanine or tryptophan. The order of the fields is V gene, D gene, clone size, J gene, CDR3 protein, CDR3 DNA. D genes are given only for firm matches. Size tells how often a clone was seen (once, few, many) or the class of an expanded clone, and some rows leave it out.

>TRBV18|NA|NA|TRBJ1-5
CASSGGGGGNQPQHF
TGTGCCAGCTCCGGTGGCGGGGGTGGCAATCAGCCCCAGCATTTT
>TRBV5-6|TRBD1|NA|TRBJ1-1
CASSWLDRQNTEAFF
TGTGCCAGCAGCTGGCTGGACAGGCAGAACACTGAAGCTTTCTTT
>TRBV24-1|TRBD2|NA|TRBJ2-1
CATSDPAPRTSVSSYNEQFF
TGTGCCACCAGTGATCCCGCCCCTCGGACTAGCGTTAGCTCCTACAATGAGCAGTTCTTC
>TRBV5-4|NA|few|TRBJ1-5
CASSFGGAEAGQPQHF
TGTGCCAGCAGCTTCGGAGGGGCCGAGGCTGGGCAGCCCCAGCATTTT
>TRBV4-3|NA|NA|TRBJ2-5
CASSQGPRETQYF
TGCGCCAGCAGCCAAGGTCCTAGGGAGACCCAGTACTTC
>TRBV11-2|NA|NA|TRBJ2-1
CASTLTGFRFNEQFF
TGTGCCAGCACCCTTACAGGGTTTAGGTTCAATGAGCAGTTCTTC
>TRBV18|NA|NA|TRBJ2-7
CASSPPSGDNEQYF
TGTGCCAGCTCACCACCGTCCGGGGATAACGAGCAGTACTTC
>TRBV6-6|TRBD1|NA|TRBJ2-5
CASSYVRGPWETQYF
TGTGCCAGCAGTTACGTCAGGGGGCCTTGGGAGACCCAGTACTTC
>TRBV7-2|TRBD1|NA|TRBJ2-1
CASSLEGQSEQFF
TGTGCCAGCAGCTTAGAGGGACAGAGTGAGCAGTTCTTC
>TRBV12-3/TRBV12-4|NA|NA|TRBJ2-5
CASSFGFRETQYF
TGTGCCAGCAGTTTTGGGTTCAGGGAGACCCAGTACTTC
>TRBV6-4|TRBD1|NA|TRBJ1-1
CASTLNYRTGGKLFF
TGTGCCAGCACCTTAAACTACCGGACAGGGGGGAAGCTTTTCTTT
>TRBV5-1|NA|NA|TRBJ1-5
CASSYSPSDQPQHF
TGCGCCAGCAGCTATAGCCCTTCCGATCAGCCCCAGCATTTT
>TRBV14|NA|NA|TRBJ2-7
CASSPNFYEQYF
TGTGCCAGCAGTCCAAACTTCTACGAGCAGTACTTC
>TRBV2|TRBD1|NA|TRBJ1-5
CASLDRVGNQPQHF
TGTGCCAGCTTGGACAGGGTAGGCAATCAGCCCCAGCATTTT
>TRBV18|NA|NA|TRBJ1-1
CASSPDRSLNTEAFF
TGTGCCAGCTCTCCAGACAGGAGCCTGAACACTGAAGCTTTCTTT
>TRBV27|NA|NA|TRBJ2-6
CASRGSGANVLTF
TGTGCCAGCCGGGGGAGTGGGGCCAACGTCCTGACTTTC
>TRBV19|NA|NA|TRBJ1-2
CASRGSGDLGGYTF
TGTGCCAGTAGAGGTTCAGGGGACCTCGGGGGCTACACCTTC
>TRBV3-1/TRBV3-2|NA|NA|TRBJ2-7
CASSHWRSYEQYF
TGTGCCAGCAGCCACTGGCGGTCCTACGAGCAGTACTTC
>TRBV2|NA|NA|TRBJ1-4
CASRGAPGNEKLFF
TGTGCCAGCAGAGGGGCACCTGGTAATGAAAAACTGTTTTTT
>TRBV6-5|TRBD1|NA|TRBJ1-1
CASSYSRGQLNTEAFF
TGTGCCAGCAGTTACTCGAGGGGACAGCTGAACACTGAAGCTTTCTTT
>TRBV9|TRBD1|NA|TRBJ1-4
CASSVDQQGMNEKLFF
TGTGCCAGCAGCGTAGATCAACAGGGGATGAATGAAAAACTGTTTTTT
>TRBV19|TRBD2|few|TRBJ2-2
CASSIGGSSTGELFF
TGTGCCAGTAGTATTGGCGGGAGTAGCACCGGGGAGCTGTTTTTT
>TRBV28|NA|NA|TRBJ2-5
CASSGRKETQYF
TGTGCCAGCAGCGGCAGGAAGGAGACCCAGTACTTC
>TRBV3-1/TRBV3-2|NA|NA|TRBJ2-5
CASGSSVETQYF
TGTGCCAGCGGTTCTAGCGTGGAGACCCAGTACTTC
>TRBV3-1/TRBV3-2|NA|NA|TRBJ2-1
CASSQISVTQYNEQFF
TGTGCCAGCAGCCAGATTAGCGTTACACAATACAATGAGCAGTTCTTC
>TRBV9|TRBD2|NA|TRBJ2-1
CASSVATGGAGAYNEQFF
TGTGCCAGCAGCGTAGCTACCGGGGGAGCGGGAGCTTACAATGAGCAGTTCTTC
>TRBV4-2|TRBD2|NA|TRBJ2-7
CASSQEISGTSYEQYF
TGTGCCAGCAGCCAAGAGATTAGCGGGACTTCCTACGAGCAGTACTTC
>TRBV7-2|TRBD2|NA|TRBJ2-2
CASSKRGTSGFGELFF
TGTGCCAGCAGCAAACGGGGGACTAGCGGATTCGGGGAGCTGTTTTTT
>TRBV19|TRBD1|NA|TRBJ2-1
CASSINRGLNEQFF
TGTGCCAGTAGTATAAACAGGGGGCTCAATGAGCAGTTCTTC
>TRBV5-1|TRBD1|NA|TRBJ2-7
CASSLGPGQGASEQYF
TGCGCCAGCAGCTTGGGGCCGGGTCAGGGGGCGAGCGAGCAGTACTTC
>TRBV25-1|NA|NA|TRBJ2-7
CASSEYGAPEQYF
TGTGCCAGCAGTGAATATGGGGCCCCAGAGCAGTACTTC
>TRBV5-6|NA|NA|TRBJ2-7
CASSLAGFDYEQYF
TGTGCCAGCAGCTTGGCAGGGTTTGATTACGAGCAGTACTTC
>TRBV7-6|TRBD1|NA|TRBJ1-1
CASSITGGAWTEAFF
TGTGCCAGCAGCATAACAGGGGGCGCGTGGACTGAAGCTTTCTTT
>TRBV19|TRBD1|once|TRBJ2-5
CASSIGRGGVGETQYF
TGTGCCAGTAGTATAGGGCGAGGGGGCGTGGGGGAGACCCAGTACTTC
>TRBV5-4|NA|NA|TRBJ1-6
CASSLLTDRGPLHF
TGTGCCAGCAGCTTGCTGACCGATAGGGGACCCCTCCACTTT
>TRBV11-2|NA|NA|TRBJ2-7
CASSLALLSYEQYF
TGTGCCAGCAGCTTAGCTCTGTTATCCTACGAGCAGTACTTC
>TRBV15|NA|NA|TRBJ1-4
CATQRARDEKLFF
TGTGCCACCCAGCGGGCTCGGGATGAAAAACTGTTTTTT
>TRBV7-9|TRBD1|NA|TRBJ2-7
CASSLLGNRGTYEQYF
TGTGCCAGCAGCTTATTAGGTAACAGGGGGACCTACGAGCAGTACTTC
>TRBV19|NA|NA|TRBJ1-5
CASSIRGDQPQHF
TGTGCCAGTAGTATCCGAGGCGATCAGCCCCAGCATTTT
>TRBV11-3|TRBD1|NA|TRBJ2-2
CASSSAGTGTTGELFF
TGTGCCAGCAGCTCAGCCGGGACAGGGACGACCGGGGAGCTGTTTTTT
>TRBV7-2|TRBD1|NA|TRBJ1-6
CASSYLLTGVSSPLHF
TGTGCCAGCAGCTACCTTTTGACAGGGGTTTCTTCACCCCTCCACTTT